This T cell receptor (beta chain) derives from a study of glioma-infiltrating T cells after dendritic cell vaccination. Background on the study: Autologous tumor lysate was loaded overnight onto monocyte-derived dendritic cells grown about seven days with IL-4 and GM-CSF. Overall study findings and caveats: No direct clonality-survival link was found; a diverse polyclonal response may matter.

TCRB CDR3 was amplified from 2 ug genomic DNA or less. Amplification used 60 V beta primers and 13 J beta primers. Method: immunoSEQ multiplex PCR; TCRdb's copy keeps in-frame clones and lacks some. The sample records about 65,000 clones, roughly nine tenths being singletons. As for this clone: Its antigen is undetermined.

Time point: after dendritic cell vaccination, including at tumor progression/relapse. Between the trimmed V and J ends, which lost 0 bases and 4 bases, there was a span of 12 bases. Per the germline V gene, CDR1 is SGHTA and CDR2 is FQGNSA. The CDR3 spans 15 residues. Sequences were derived from blood, sampled after dendritic cell vaccination. The sequence derives from a human donor with glioblastoma. The chain links TRBV7-2 to TRBJ1-1; possible D gene TRBD1, 5 bases. The CDR3 is CASSLAGVVGTEAFF. In DNA, the CDR3 is TGTGCCAGCAGCTTAGCAGGGGTTGTTGGCACTGAAGCTTTCTTT.